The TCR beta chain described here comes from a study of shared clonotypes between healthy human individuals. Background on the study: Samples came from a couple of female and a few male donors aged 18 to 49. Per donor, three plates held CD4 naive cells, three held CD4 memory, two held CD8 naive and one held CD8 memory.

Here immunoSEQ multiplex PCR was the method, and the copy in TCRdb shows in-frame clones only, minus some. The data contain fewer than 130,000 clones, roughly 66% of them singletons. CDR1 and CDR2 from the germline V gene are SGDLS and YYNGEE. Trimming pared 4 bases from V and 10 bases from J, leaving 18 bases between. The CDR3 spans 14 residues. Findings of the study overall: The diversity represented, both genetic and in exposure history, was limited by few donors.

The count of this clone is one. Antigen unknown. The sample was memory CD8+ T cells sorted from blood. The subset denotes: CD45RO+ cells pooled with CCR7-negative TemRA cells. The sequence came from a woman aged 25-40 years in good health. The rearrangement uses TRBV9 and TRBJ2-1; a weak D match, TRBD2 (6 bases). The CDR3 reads CASSLSGPAFEQFF. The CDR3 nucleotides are TGTGCCAGCAGCTTAAGCGGGCCCGCGTTCGAGCAGTTCTTC.